Detailed here is one T cell receptor (beta chain). It has no known antigen specificity. The sample holds no much larger clone one base away, and base qualities are not on file. The data were obtained in a study of cytomegalovirus exposure and HLA in healthy donors (dated by TCRdb to 2016 to 2017). Describing the broader study: An earlier analysis of approximately 600 of the donors reported 250 to 350 Gb of sequence data and 117 million unique TCR beta sequences from about 200 million T cells. Using immunosequencing, the study profiled T cell repertoires from about 620 subjects and related those repertoires to cytomegalovirus serostatus. Both class I and class II loci were covered by HLA typing, at four-digit resolution. All discovery cohort repertoires had been generated on a single sequencing platform. Because of strong linkage in the cohort, four to six DR-DQ haplotypes were treated as single units for association and clustering. Along with the approximately 650-subject first cohort, a separate validation cohort of approximately 110 different subjects was used. Among roughly 370 genotyped donors of the cohort, an average of about 240,000 unique TCR beta nucleotide sequences were sequenced per donor, 15% to 20% of them non-productive. In a later analysis, previously published TCR beta repertoires from hundreds of donors were re-analyzed and high-resolution HLA genotyping was added so that TCR occurrence patterns could be studied. Rather than using new phenotypic data, the later analysis identified candidate immune exposures from TCR beta sequences and from how often those sequences occurred across donors. To predict cytomegalovirus infection status, the study brought together high-throughput TCR immunosequencing, statistical association of individual TCRs with disease status, and machine learning. Genome-wide SNP genotypes for about 65% of the 666 donors were used in a later genetic analysis, which treated that subset as a discovery cohort. Donor age, sex, ethnicity and CMV serostatus were compiled together with the repertoire data. In an earlier analysis of 500 to 650 of the donors, high-throughput TCR beta sequencing was used to judge whether each TCR beta V gene segment behaved as functional or pseudogenic. An early release covering 550 to 650 HLA-typed donors comprised 250 to 350 gigabases of sequencing data and approximately 80 million unique TCR sequences. The number of typed donors differed by locus: roughly 620-630 for A, B, C, DRB1 and DQB1; 500 to 550 for DQA1; 606 for DPA1; and around 450 for DPB1. Of the roughly 400 genotyped donors, about 80% fell in the genetic ancestry cluster associated with self-reported Caucasian donors. The study was designed to test whether signatures of past pathogen exposure could be identified by cataloging public T cell receptors. Study-wide conclusions, independent of this receptor: In a later analysis, HLA-associated TCR beta chains showed more clonal expansion and lower generation probabilities than non-associated chains that were equally common. Linkage disequilibrium might explain the correlated functional status among segregating V segments, but an unknown experimental factor could not be ruled out. For the cohort, immune exposure information was limited to CMV serostatus. Sequencing depth was assumed to be roughly uniform across donors in the presence/absence analyses, though that assumption may not hold. Most TCR sequences were observed very rarely across donors, whereas some public TCRs were present in many individuals. The classifier was reported to diagnose cytomegalovirus status with high specificity and sensitivity in both the original cohort and the validation cohort. Broadly in line with IMGT annotations, most TCR beta V segments showed up in productive rearrangements about 90% or about 30% of the time in an earlier analysis of a few hundred of the donors. It was suggested by the authors that the approach could potentially be generalized to other disease states and immunological phenotypes. V-gene and J-gene trimming of TCR beta chains was associated with a missense DCLRE1C variant in a later genetic analysis, and the association was replicated in an independent cohort. Specific HLA alleles were associated with more than 15,000 TCR beta sequences at a false discovery rate of 0.05 in a later analysis. In a later analysis, most CMV-associated TCR beta chains were found to appear HLA-restricted, with HLA associations seemingly driven largely by CMV exposure. A total of fewer than 200 TCR beta chains were listed by the study as associated with cytomegalovirus. A further reported finding was that TCR beta sequences accurately predicted the HLA-A and HLA-B alleles for most subjects in the first cohort. When HLA alleles, especially DR and DQ, strongly co-occurred, attributing TCR associations to individual alleles was difficult. Seventeen rarely observed V segments, including chromosome 9 orphons, were excluded from the earlier analysis of some 590 of the donors because counts were too low. In vitro tests confirmed that three of the cytomegalovirus-associated TCR beta chains recognize cytomegalovirus antigens. This cohort had only TCR beta chains sequenced, and the lack of alpha or paired-chain data limited which features could be detected. A cluster of highly shared sequence variants was judged likely to represent a technical artifact of the sequencing pipeline. In a later analysis, TCR association rates were found to vary across HLA loci, with the most associated TCRs seen for DRB1 alleles and the fewest for HLA-C alleles. Several of the top co-occurrence clusters appeared to be linked to parvovirus B19, influenza, CMV and Epstein-Barr virus, according to a later analysis. Because HLA typing was unavailable for some donors at each locus, only the typed subset was used in association tests. Because the 87-base-pair reads could not distinguish some IMGT-functional V segments, including TRBV6-2 and TRBV6-3, those segments were excluded. According to a later genetic analysis, donors in an Asian-associated ancestry cluster had fewer N-insertions in productive TCRs than the approximately 630-donor mean.

The library was produced with the immunoSEQ multiplex PCR assay. For the multiplex PCR, a mixture combining 60 forward primers for TCR Vbeta segments and 13 reverse primers for TCR Jbeta segments was used. A multiplex PCR assay on genomic DNA amplified the CDR3 region of rearranged TCR beta genes. Amplified TCR beta libraries were sequenced as 87-base-pair reads on the Illumina HiSeq System. The authors' pipeline ran thus. A later analysis counted about 80 million unique TCR beta chains across the 550 to 700 repertoires, and approximately 11 million of these chains were shared by at least two donors. To remove PCR and sequencing errors, raw reads were error-corrected and collapsed into unique sequences using a nearest-neighbor algorithm that merged closely related sequences. V, D and J gene segments were assigned by aligning CDR3 sequences to IMGT reference sequences. For a sequence to be retained, a match of at least six nucleotides to both a V gene segment and a J gene segment was required. A rearrangement was called productive if the CDR3 had no stop codons and remained in frame with V and J, and every other rearrangement was called non-productive. Following IMGT convention, CDR3 was defined as the stretch from the second conserved V-encoded cysteine up to the conserved J-encoded phenylalanine. Sequences without an unambiguous match to a single V gene segment were excluded from the earlier analysis of approximately 600 of the donors. An earlier analysis of 587 of the donors classified V segments as functional when productive rearrangements were above 56.7% and as segregating when the standard deviation between donors was above 5%. A statistical classification framework was developed to diagnose cytomegalovirus status using the catalog of TCR beta chain sequences. A later analysis assigned V and J genes by comparing TCR nucleotide sequences with IMGT/GENE-DB human TR gene sequences. In a later analysis, CDR3 sequences and most-parsimonious VDJ recombination scenarios were assigned using the TCRdist pipeline. In a later analysis, each TCR beta chain was defined by its CDR3 amino acid sequence together with its V-gene family, and reads lacking a unique V-gene family were excluded. A later analysis removed 600 or so highly shared, low-generation-probability nucleotide sequences to deal with suspected cross-contamination and a sequencing artifact. For each public chain, a later analysis derived a clonal expansion index from normalized ranks of inferred template counts within each repertoire. Generation probabilities in a later analysis came from a VDJ recombination model fitted to out-of-frame rearrangements, and those results were checked against IGoR. Hypergeometric tests were used in a later analysis to score TCR-TCR, TCR-HLA and TCR-CMV co-occurrence, with a repertoire-size bias correction applied to the TCR pairs. In a later analysis, false discovery rates were estimated by permuting HLA or CMV assignments 20 times. A later analysis grouped co-occurring TCRs with DBSCAN, adding TCRdist sequence similarity when clustering within HLA-allele-positive subsets. Co-occurrence clustering excluded repertoires with fewer than 30,000 or more than 120,000 public chains, plus five with anomalous nucleotide sharing. TCRdb took over this immuneACCESS table, retaining in-frame rearrangements with V and J assigned. Such tables are incomplete; in checked studies, under half of the missing clones stem from an unresolved V gene, and the remainder is unexplained. Clonal size and the V and J genes are those of that table, whereas D and trimming came from the DNA. Counted in this sample were 90,000 to 140,000 clones; 60% to 85% of them appeared once. The top ten clonotypes cover approximately 5.1% of the sample.

The cohort comprised around 690 healthy bone marrow donors. At the time of sampling, all cohort members were nominally healthy, though unrecorded immune exposures were likely present. The donor tested CMV seronegative, placing the donor among the 350 to 400 seronegative members of the cohort. Every donor gave a peripheral blood sample, and the peripheral blood mononuclear cells from that sample were used for TCR beta sequencing. Genomic DNA was extracted from the blood cell samples with the Qiagen DNeasy Blood Extraction Kit. The CDR3 starts with the cysteine, ends with the phenylalanine, and has 14 residues. The DNA shown is the 42-base CDR3, in frame from base 1. V lost 5 bases and J lost 2 bases; the stretch between them is 14 bases long. The germline V gene (reference sequence) specifies SGHNT as CDR1 and YYREEE as CDR2.

This clonotype originated in a male donor in good health and CMV-seronegative. This chain is built from TRBV5-4 and TRBJ2-7, with TRBD2 tentatively as D gene (6 bases match). The sequenced sample was PBMCs. The bases are TGTGCCAGCAGACCCGCCGGAGGGGCCTACGAGCAGTACTTC. Its coded protein is CASRPAGGAYEQYF.